Below are 18 T cell receptor beta chains sequenced from a single sample in a study of blood T cell repertoires in COVID-19. TCRdb keeps only in-frame clones here, not all; method: immunoSEQ multiplex PCR. The table includes 150,000 or so clones, around 90% detected once. Input material: peripheral blood. These receptor sequences come from a man between 60 and 75 years old with acute or convalescent COVID-19.

The V call is TRBV21-1, the J call TRBJ2-5; TRBD1 is taken as the D call from the table, unchecked against the DNA. TRBV21-1 is a pseudogene segment. This CDR3 comprises 13 residues. CDR3 in amino acids: CASSTHPQETQYF. The CDR3 nucleotides read TGTGCCAGCAGCACACACCCTCAAGAGACCCAGTACTTC.

This rearrangement joins TRBV12-3 or TRBV12-4 to TRBJ1-2; possibly TRBD1 for D (5 bases). Deletions cut 11 bases from V and 3 bases from J, with 13 bases between. The CDR3 has 12 residues. The CDR3 here is CAALTDHYGYTF. The DNA for the CDR3 is TGTGCCGCGTTGACAGACCACTATGGCTACACCTTC.

The rearrangement uses TRBV6-5 and TRBJ2-1, with 8 nucleotides matching TRBD2. Germline values: CDR1 MNHEY, CDR2 SVGAGI. This CDR3 comprises 13 residues. Trimming removed 8 bases from V and 7 bases from J; junction bases left unmatched: 7. The CDR3 DNA is TGTGCCAGCTTTCCGGGGGGGACAAATGAGCAGTTCTTC. As protein: CASFPGGTNEQFF.

The chain joins TRBV10-2 to TRBJ2-7; TRBD2 is a possible D gene (6 bases). This CDR3 contains 15 residues. CDR1 WSHSY and CDR2 SAAADI come from the germline V gene. The V gene lost 3 bases and the J gene lost 0 bases, with 12 bases spanning the gap. The CDR3 region is CASSDGTGVSYEQYF. The CDR3 DNA is TGCGCCAGCAGTGATGGGACTGGGGTCTCCTACGAGCAGTACTTC.

The chain uses TRBV2 and TRBJ1-1; no definite D call. Germline assignment: CDR1 SNHLY and CDR2 FYNNEI. This CDR3 is built from 11 residues. V lost 7 bases to trimming and J lost 1 base, with 4 bases between them. Here the CDR3 reads CASIKNTEAFF. The CDR3 region has the DNA TGTGCCAGCATTAAGAACACTGAAGCTTTCTTT. Supplemented by reference TRBV2 and TRBJ1-1, the full variable domain reads EPEVTQTPSHQVTQMGQEVILRCVPISNHLYFYWYRQILGQKVEFLVSFYNNEISEKSEIFDDQFSVERPDGSNFTLKIRSTKLEDSAMYFCASIKNTEAFFGQGTRLTVV.

This chain connects TRBV7-9 to TRBJ1-4; 7 nucleotides agree with TRBD1. V was pared by 4 bases and J by 8 bases, with 7 bases of the junction left unmatched. Germline lookup yields CDR1 SEHNR and CDR2 FQNEAQ (reference sequence). CDR3 size: 14 residues. The CDR3 DNA is TGTGCCAGCAGCTCGACAGGGCATGGAGAAAAACTGTTTTTT. This gives the protein CASSSTGHGEKLFF. The whole variable domain, filled in from reference TRBV7-9 and TRBJ1-4, reads DTGVSQNPRHKITKRGQNVTFRCDPISEHNRLYWYRQTLGQGPEFLTYFQNEAQLEKSRLLSDRFSAERPKGSFSTLEIQRTEQGDSAMYLCASSSTGHGEKLFFGSGTQLSVL.

This chain links TRBV5-6 with TRBJ2-5; 9 bases align to TRBD1. The J segment lost 9 bases and the V segment lost 1 base, leaving 10 bases of the junction unmatched. CDR1 is SGHDT and CDR2 is YYEEEE in the germline V gene. This CDR3 is 15 amino acids long. DNA of the CDR3: TGTGCCAGCAGCTTGAGGGGACAGGGCATCGGGGCCCAGTACTTC. Its translation is CASSLRGQGIGAQYF.

The chain carries TRBV3-1 (or the pseudogene TRBV3-2) and TRBJ1-6, with TRBD1 as a possible D gene (5 bases). This CDR3 is built from 15 residues. Germline-derived CDR1 and CDR2 are LGHDT and YNNKEL (reference sequence). V was clipped by 1 base and J by 10 bases, with 14 bases between them. DNA of the CDR3: TGTGCCAGCAGCCAAGTTCTCAGGGTGCTATCACCCCTCCACTTT. Amino acid sequence: CASSQVLRVLSPLHF.

The rearrangement links TRBV29-1 to TRBJ2-3, with D possibly matching TRBD2 (5 bases). The V gene lost 7 bases and the J gene lost 1 base, with 9 bases spanning the gap. The CDR3 has 12 residues. CDR1 SQVTM and CDR2 ANQGSEA come from the germline V gene. The CDR3 sequence is CSGAGGTDTQYF. As DNA, the CDR3 is TGCAGCGGGGCCGGGGGCACAGATACGCAGTATTTT.

The chain links TRBV12-1 to TRBJ1-5. TRBV12-1 is labeled a pseudogene. The CDR3 consists of 13 residues. The CDR3 loop is CARRMHSNQPQHF. The CDR3 region has the DNA TGTGCCAGGCGTATGCATAGCAATCAGCCCCAGCATTTT.

The V and J genes are TRBV2 and TRBJ2-1, with D maybe TRBD1 (6 bases). The V end lost 8 bases, the J end lost 0 bases, and 14 bases lay between the germline ends. The CDR3 consists of 15 residues. CDR1 is SNHLY and CDR2 is FYNNEI in the germline V gene. CDR3 DNA sequence: TGTGCCAGCCGGTGGACAGTAAGCTCCTACAATGAGCAGTTCTTC. Translation gives CASRWTVSSYNEQFF.

This clone appeared a single time. The chain uses TRBV10-2 and TRBJ1-4; TRBD1 agrees at 9 bases. Germline CDR1 reads WSHSY; CDR2 reads SAAADI. V trimming: 1 base; J trimming: 11 bases; junction bases outside the gene matches: 2. The CDR3 is made up of 13 amino acids. The CDR3 sequence: CASSELQGAKLFF. In DNA, the CDR3 is TGCGCCAGCAGTGAGTTACAGGGGGCGAAACTGTTTTTT.

The CDR3: CASSPSRGADGYTF. CDR3 bases: TGCGCCAGCAGCCCCAGCCGGGGGGCCGATGGCTACACCTTC. This rearrangement joins TRBV5-1 to TRBJ1-2, with TRBD1 as a possible D gene (6 bases). V was cut by 4 bases and J by 6 bases, with 16 bases left in between. Germline CDR1 SGHRS, CDR2 YFSETQ. This CDR3 comprises 14 residues.

To note about this clone: At one end, the junction sequence differs from germline, possibly due to a read error. The rearrangement uses TRBV7-9 and TRBJ2-1, with D possibly TRBD1 on 6 matching bases. Germline V gene data show CDR1 as SEHNR and CDR2 as FQNEAQ (reference sequence). The length of the CDR3 is 12 residues. As DNA, the CDR3 is TGTGCCAGCAGCTTGGTACTGACAGGCCCAGTCTTC. As protein: CASSLVLTGPVF.

This chain uses TRBV24-1 with TRBJ1-1; 11 positions match TRBD1. V trimming: 3 bases; J trimming: 2 bases; junction bases outside the gene matches: 4. The CDR3 is 16 amino acids. Germline V gives CDR1 KGHDR, CDR2 SFDVKD. The CDR3 loop reads CATSDGQGAGNTEAFF. CDR3 nucleotides: TGTGCCACCAGTGATGGACAGGGGGCGGGCAACACTGAAGCTTTCTTT.

The J gene is TRBJ1-2, the V gene TRBV14; 9 positions match TRBD1. The germline V gene has CDR1 SGHDN and CDR2 FVKESK. The CDR3 has 14 residues. Unmatched junction bases numbered 6, after V lost 3 bases and J lost 7 bases. This CDR3 reads CASSQGTGSGGYTF. CDR3 sequence (DNA): TGTGCCAGCAGCCAGGGGACAGGGAGTGGTGGCTACACCTTC.

The genes are TRBV6-6 and TRBJ1-2, with TRBD1 matching over 10 bases. Germline V gene data show CDR1 as MNHNY and CDR2 as SVGAGI (reference sequence). Losses at the gene ends were 4 bases for V and 2 bases for J; bases not matched to a gene: 4. The CDR3 has 15 amino acids. The CDR3: CASSLPGQGNYGYTF. The CDR3 DNA reads as TGTGCCAGCAGTTTACCGGGACAGGGGAACTATGGCTACACCTTC.

This chain links TRBV19 with TRBJ1-5; the D gene is possibly TRBD1 (5 bases). Germline assignment: CDR1 LNHDA and CDR2 SQIVND (reference sequence). Trimming took 2 bases from V and 6 from J, leaving 17 bases between them. CDR3 length: 16 amino acids. The CDR3 is CASSIFGGSPRQPQHF. The CDR3 nucleotides read TGTGCCAGTAGTATATTCGGGGGTTCCCCTCGTCAGCCCCAGCATTTT.